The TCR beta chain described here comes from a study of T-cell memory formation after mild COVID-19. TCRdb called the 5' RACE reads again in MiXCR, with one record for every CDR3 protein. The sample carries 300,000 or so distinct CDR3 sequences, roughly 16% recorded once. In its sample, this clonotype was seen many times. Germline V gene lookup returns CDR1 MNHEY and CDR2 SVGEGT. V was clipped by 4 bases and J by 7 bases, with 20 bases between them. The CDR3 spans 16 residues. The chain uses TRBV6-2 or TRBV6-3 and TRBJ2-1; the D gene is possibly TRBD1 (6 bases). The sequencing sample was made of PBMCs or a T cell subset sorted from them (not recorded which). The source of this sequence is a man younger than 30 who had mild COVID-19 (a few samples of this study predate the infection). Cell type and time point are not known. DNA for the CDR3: TGTGCCAGCAGTTCCCCATTTGGGGGCTCGGGAAATGAGCAGTTCTTC. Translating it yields CASSSPFGGSGNEQFF.